One sample yielded the 23 T cell receptor beta chains listed below, sequenced in a study of identical twins. A single record per CDR3 protein comes from TCRdb applying MiXCR to the 5' RACE reads. This table holds hundreds of thousands of distinct CDR3 sequences, 9% to 15% found once. These data were also reused for a study on yellow fever vaccine responses in identical twins.

The sequencing sample was made of PBMCs. Receptors originate from a young woman in good health.

This clonotype was recorded at least ten times. The chain carries TRBV7-9 and TRBJ2-5; D gene unclear. Germline V gene lookup returns CDR1 SEHNR and CDR2 FQNEAQ (reference sequence). The CDR3 is 11 residues long. Trimming shortened V by 5 bases and J by 5 bases, and 6 bases separated the two germline ends. This chain's CDR3 is CASSPWETQYF. The CDR3 coding sequence is TGTGCCAGCAGCCCGTGGGAGACCCAGTACTTC.

This clonotype has just a few counts. This chain uses TRBV15 with TRBJ2-7; unclear D gene. CDR3 length: 13 residues. V shed 3 bases and J shed 5 bases, with 11 bases lying between them. Germline CDR1 is LNHNV and CDR2 is YYDKDF (reference sequence). CDR3 sequence (DNA): TGTGCCACCAGCAGGGAAGCAGTTCACGAGCAGTACTTC. Translating it yields CATSREAVHEQYF.

This clonotype has a handful of counts. This chain links TRBV10-2 with TRBJ2-1, with 12 bases aligning to TRBD2. The CDR3 spans 15 residues. V lost 3 bases and J lost 6; bases outside the gene matches: 3. From germline, CDR1 is WSHSY and CDR2 SAAADI. The CDR3 here is CASSELAGGPNEQFF. CDR3 bases: TGCGCCAGCAGTGAACTAGCGGGGGGACCCAATGAGCAGTTCTTC.

The chain has TRBV4-1 and TRBJ2-1, with 10 bases identical to TRBD2. Trimming cost V 2 bases and J 2 bases; bases outside gene matches: 18. The germline CDR1 and CDR2 sequences are MGHRA and YSYEKL. The CDR3 length is 21 residues. The CDR3 loop reads CASSQLRTGTSERRTYNEQFF. CDR3 DNA: TGCGCCAGCAGCCAATTAAGGACCGGGACTAGCGAAAGAAGGACCTACAATGAGCAGTTCTTC.

The CDR3 reads CAIGDGGEVYEQYV. The CDR3 DNA reads as TGTGCCATCGGGGATGGGGGGGAGGTCTACGAGCAGTACGTC. This rearrangement joins TRBV10-3 to TRBJ2-7; 7 nucleotides match TRBD2. V lost 8 bases, J lost 3 bases, and 10 bases stayed unmatched. CDR3 length equals 14 residues. Germline V gene data show CDR1 as ENHRY and CDR2 as SYGVKD.

The V and J genes are TRBV19 and TRBJ1-1; no clear D. The ends were cut back, 2 bases at V and 8 bases at J, with 6 bases in the middle. The CDR3 is 11 amino acids. Germline V lookup: CDR1 LNHDA, CDR2 SQIVND (reference sequence). The CDR3 here is CASSILTEAFF. CDR3 DNA: TGTGCCAGTAGTATACTAACGGAAGCTTTCTTT.

This clonotype occurred many times. In nucleotides, the CDR3 is TGCAGTGCAACGGGGGGGTTGAACACTGAAGCTTTCTTT. Translation: CSATGGLNTEAFF. The chain links TRBV20-1 to TRBJ1-1, with D possibly being TRBD1 (5 bases). The V gene lost 6 bases and the J gene lost 0 bases, with 11 bases spanning the gap. Germline V gene sequence: CDR1 DFQATT, CDR2 SNEGSKA (reference sequence). The CDR3 covers 13 residues.

The V gene is TRBV14, the J gene TRBJ2-2, with 7 bases aligning to TRBD2. Germline trimming cut 4 bases from V and 2 bases from J; bases unmatched to any gene: 10. The CDR3 consists of 17 residues. Germline CDR1 and CDR2: SGHDN and FVKESK. CDR3 in amino acids: CASSRGGTGVNTGELFF. CDR3 nucleotide sequence: TGTGCCAGCAGCCGGGGGGGAACAGGAGTCAACACCGGGGAGCTGTTTTTT.

The table lists this clonotype with a few counts. CDR3 in amino acids: CASSRELRDDYEQYV. The CDR3 nucleotides are TGTGCCAGTAGTAGGGAGCTACGGGACGATTACGAGCAGTACGTC. The genes are TRBV19 and TRBJ2-7; D may correspond to TRBD1 or TRBD2 (5 bases each). In germline, CDR1 is LNHDA, CDR2 SQIVND (reference sequence). CDR3 length: 15 residues. V was shortened by 4 bases and J by 4 bases, with 17 bases between the two germline ends.

The chain joins TRBV19 to TRBJ2-2; D gene uncertain. Trimming stripped 3 bases from V and 5 bases from J, with 10 bases between. CDR3 length equals 14 residues. Germline lookup yields CDR1 LNHDA and CDR2 SQIVND (reference sequence). The CDR3 protein is CASSILPSTGELFF. CDR3 bases: TGTGCCAGTAGTATCTTGCCCTCTACCGGGGAGCTGTTTTTT.

This clonotype showed up just a few times. V is TRBV12-3 or TRBV12-4 and J is TRBJ2-4, with no clear D. Between the trimmed V and J ends, which lost 6 bases and 1 base, there was a span of 10 bases. The CDR3 is 14 amino acids. CDR3 residues: CASSSGPAKNIQYF. CDR3 bases: TGTGCCAGCAGCTCAGGACCCGCCAAAAACATTCAGTACTTC.

This clonotype was counted at least ten times. The J gene is TRBJ1-1, the V gene TRBV6-5; no definite D call. The germline V gene encodes CDR1 MNHEY and CDR2 SVGAGI. Trimming took off 4 bases at V and 1 base at J, with 19 bases between the two ends. The CDR3 totals 17 residues. The CDR3 DNA reads as TGTGCCAGCAGTTCCGTCAGAGAGATACCCGGGAACACTGAAGCTTTCTTT. Amino acid sequence: CASSSVREIPGNTEAFF.

This clonotype was found a few times. The rearrangement uses TRBV28 and TRBJ2-5; D gene uncertain. The CDR3 runs to 14 residues. Trimming removed 6 bases at V and 1 base at J, with 12 bases between. Germline V gene sequence: CDR1 MDHEN, CDR2 SYDVKM. The CDR3 sequence is CASRPIGLQETQYF. CDR3 DNA sequence: TGTGCCAGCAGACCTATCGGGCTCCAAGAGACCCAGTACTTC.

The chain employs TRBV6-5 and TRBJ2-2, with D maybe TRBD2 (5 bases). The CDR3 is made up of 14 amino acids. Trimming pared 4 bases from V and 3 bases from J, leaving 9 bases between. Germline-derived CDR1 and CDR2 are MNHEY and SVGAGI. DNA for the CDR3: TGTGCCAGCAGTTGGAGAGGGTACACCGGGGAGCTGTTTTTT. Translated: CASSWRGYTGELFF.

This rearrangement joins TRBV18 to TRBJ2-2, with D possibly matching TRBD2 (6 bases). Trimming took off 2 bases at V and 5 bases at J, with 15 bases between the two ends. Per the germline V gene, CDR1 is KGHSH and CDR2 is LQKENI. The CDR3 runs to 16 residues. This CDR3 is CASSPTGEWKTGELFF. The CDR3 bases are TGTGCCAGCTCACCAACGGGAGAGTGGAAAACCGGGGAGCTGTTTTTT.

This sequence joins TRBV7-9 and TRBJ2-7, with TRBD1 matching 8 bases. Germline V gives CDR1 SEHNR, CDR2 FQNEAQ (reference sequence). The CDR3 consists of 13 residues. V lost 1 base, J lost 5 bases, and 1 base stayed unmatched. The CDR3 is CASSLETGDEQYF. Here the CDR3 DNA reads TGTGCCAGCAGCTTAGAGACAGGGGACGAGCAGTACTTC.

This clonotype occurred many times. The DNA for the CDR3 is TGTGCCAGCAGTCCTGGACAGGCTACCTACGAGCAGTACTTC. Translation: CASSPGQATYEQYF. The chain carries TRBV9 and TRBJ2-7, with TRBD1 matching over 7 bases. This CDR3 comprises 14 residues. Germline-derived CDR1 and CDR2 are SGDLS and YYNGEE. The ends lost 5 bases at V and 2 bases at J; junction bases unmatched: 7.

In its sample, this clonotype was seen a few times. The V and J genes are TRBV7-8 and TRBJ2-1, with 10 bases that match TRBD2. Germline values: CDR1 SGHVS, CDR2 FQNEAQ. With V trimmed by 3 bases and J by 5 bases, 10 bases remained unmatched. CDR3 length: 17 amino acids. The CDR3 DNA sequence: TGTGCCAGCAGCTTGGGACGTCTACTAGCGGGGAACAATGAGCAGTTCTTC. It specifies CASSLGRLLAGNNEQFF.

The chain links TRBV20-1 to TRBJ2-7, with a possible D match to TRBD2 (6 bases). The CDR3 is 15 residues long. Germline assignment: CDR1 DFQATT and CDR2 SNEGSKA (reference sequence). The V end was cut by 0 bases, the J end by 7 bases, with 19 bases between. CDR3 nucleotides: TGCAGTGCTAGAGATCCGAGCGGGCTACGGGAGGAGCAGTACTTC. The encoded protein is CSARDPSGLREEQYF.

This clonotype was seen a few times. This chain connects TRBV5-8 to TRBJ1-1, with D possibly matching TRBD1 (6 bases). The V gene's germline CDR1 is SGHTS and CDR2 YDEGEE. Trimming left V 2 bases short and J 1 base short, with 18 bases between. The CDR3 totals 17 residues. CDR3 in DNA: TGTGCCAGCAGCTTTTCTTCTCGGACAGCTAGGAACACTGAAGCTTTCTTT. Its translation: CASSFSSRTARNTEAFF.

The chain recombines TRBV14 with TRBJ2-1; a weak D match, TRBD1 (6 bases). Germline CDR1 is SGHDN and CDR2 is FVKESK. Trimming removed 3 bases at V and 3 bases at J, with 12 bases between. The CDR3 consists of 15 residues. This CDR3 is CASSHRDTYYNEQFF. The CDR3 DNA sequence: TGTGCCAGCAGCCACCGGGACACGTACTACAATGAGCAGTTCTTC.

In this sample, this clonotype turned up a few times. The J gene is TRBJ2-7, the V gene TRBV2; no firm D call. With 8 bases removed from V and 2 bases from J, the gap between germline ends came to 16 bases. CDR3 length: 14 residues. CDR1 and CDR2 (germline): SNHLY, FYNNEI. CDR3 sequence (DNA): TGTGCCAGCGGCAATCGGAACTTTGCCTACGAGCAGTACTTC. This encodes CASGNRNFAYEQYF. Combining the CDR3 with reference TRBV2 and TRBJ2-7 gives the whole variable domain EPEVTQTPSHQVTQMGQEVILRCVPISNHLYFYWYRQILGQKVEFLVSFYNNEISEKSEIFDDQFSVERPDGSNFTLKIRSTKLEDSAMYFCASGNRNFAYEQYFGPGTRLTVT.

The chain uses TRBV6-1 and TRBJ1-6; 8 nucleotides match TRBD1. CDR3 length: 15 residues. Germline CDR1 MNHNS, CDR2 SASEGT. V lost 7 bases to trimming and J lost 6 bases; unmatched junction nucleotides: 8. CDR3 residues: CASNEQGDFNSPLHF. The CDR3 DNA reads TGTGCCAGCAACGAACAGGGGGATTTTAATTCACCCCTCCACTTT.